Following are 5 T cell receptor beta chains from one sample sequenced in a study of CD8+ T cells in alopecia areata. RNA extraction was followed by reverse transcription into cDNA, which acted as the sequencing template. Libraries were prepared by immunoSEQ multiplex PCR; TCRdb keeps only in-frame clonotypes and omits some of them. In the table there are roughly 110,000 clones, less than 75% of which are singletons. Specified treatment: oral pan-JAK inhibitor, 5-10 mg twice daily. Source: CD8+ T cells sorted from blood, taken at week 24, from a patient treated with tofacitinib. The receptors here all came from a human donor with alopecia areata.

The chain uses TRBV29-1 and TRBJ2-1; 9 bases line up with TRBD1. Germline V gene sequence: CDR1 SQVTM, CDR2 ANQGSEA. The CDR3 covers 13 residues. V lost 6 bases to trimming and J lost 7 bases; unmatched junction nucleotides: 7. CDR3 DNA sequence: TGCAGCGTCGACAACAGGGGGCTTAATGAGCAGTTCTTC. Protein product: CSVDNRGLNEQFF.

The rearrangement joins TRBV4-1 to TRBJ2-1, with D unresolved. CDR3 length: 16 residues. Germline-derived CDR1 and CDR2 are MGHRA and YSYEKL. Deletions cut 0 bases from V and 4 bases from J, with 13 bases between. The CDR3 sequence is CASSQEAGFGYNEQFF. CDR3 nucleotide sequence: TGCGCCAGCAGCCAAGAGGCAGGTTTTGGTTACAATGAGCAGTTCTTC.

This clone was seen only a few times. The CDR3 coding sequence is TGTGCCAGCAGAACACAGGGACACCCCGAGACCCAGTACTTC. Protein sequence: CASRTQGHPETQYF. V and J are TRBV27 and TRBJ2-5; D perhaps matches TRBD1 (6 bases). This CDR3 comprises 14 residues. Germline V gene data show CDR1 as MNHEY and CDR2 as SMNVEV (reference sequence). V lost 6 bases, J lost 5 bases, and 16 bases lay in between.

The V call is TRBV6-6, the J call TRBJ2-3; D gene unclear. The CDR3 runs to 14 residues. CDR1 and CDR2 (germline): MNHNY, SVGAGI (reference sequence). V was pared by 4 bases and J by 0 bases, with 8 bases between. The CDR3 nucleotides are TGTGCCAGCAGTTCCCATGAGAGCACAGATACGCAGTATTTT. It specifies CASSSHESTDTQYF.

This clone was seen only a few times. The chain links TRBV13 to TRBJ2-7, with a possible D match to TRBD2 (5 bases). V was shortened by 7 bases and J by 5 bases, with 12 bases between the two germline ends. CDR3 length: 12 residues. The V gene's germline CDR1 is PRHDT and CDR2 FYEKMQ (reference sequence). CDR3: CASNNEGNEQYF. For the CDR3, the DNA is TGTGCCAGCAATAACGAGGGTAACGAGCAGTACTTC.